This TCR beta chain was sequenced for a study of blood T cells in healthy people across ages (dated by TCRdb to the mid-2010s). Regarding the study in general: In model experiments, template switching captured about one uniquely barcoded TCR beta cDNA molecule for every two T cells. The donors were split into four age groups: young (average approximately 16 years), middle-aged (around 37), aged (more than 60) and long-lived (roughly 86). Two additional independent replicas of 1 million unique cDNA reads from the same blood draw were analyzed for two donors (one aged 18 to 30 and one aged 80 or older). Using deep sequencing normalized with unique cDNA molecular identifiers, the study measured how TCR beta repertoire diversity changes with age. The study at large found these results: Compared with the aged group, more naive CD4+ T cells, fewer expanded clones and increased TCR diversity were shown by the long-lived group, suggesting age selection. Conclusive comparison of naive and antigen-experienced compartments was prevented by the profiling of bulk unsorted PBMCs. A strong correlation was found between observed TCR beta diversity and the percentage of naive T cells measured by flow cytometry. Because donor CMV infection status was unknown, age-related changes in expanded clonotypes were potentially confounded. As age increased, observed TCR beta diversity per million T cells dropped in a roughly linear way, and a significant reduction was already evident by age about 36. Estimates of total diversity from one million sequenced T cells were regarded as lower bounds and underestimates.

The library was generated by 5' RACE. Sequencing was performed on an Illumina HiSeq 2500. A second PCR of roughly 7 to 11 cycles was performed with a sample-barcoded 5' primer and a J-beta primer mix. A template-switch 5' adaptor carrying 12 random nucleotides introduced a unique molecular identifier onto each TCR beta cDNA molecule. Each sample yielded at least 2.5 million CDR3-containing paired-end reads. The Mint cDNA synthesis kit, primed by a TRBC-specific oligonucleotide, was used to synthesize first-strand cDNA from all RNA. All cDNA was treated with uracil-DNA glycosylase and then went through a first 18-cycle PCR with the universal primers M1SS and BC2_uni_R. Per the original workflow: Each sample was normalized by randomly selecting 1 million high-quality reads, each carrying a distinct molecular identifier. Instead of being binned into consensus sequences, reads that shared molecular identifiers were thrown out. CDR3 identification, clonotype clustering and error correction used MiTCR with a Q25 quality threshold and the strictest error-elimination algorithm. A nonparametric unseen species model using Euler transformation provided a lower-bound estimate of total TCR beta diversity. The public reads were reprocessed in TCRdb via fastp at Q25 and MiXCR, keeping in-frame beta chains. Each entry is one CDR3 protein sequence, shown with its most common DNA and genes. The V and J calls come from TCRdb's annotation, not from the publication. This sample lists around 1,000,000 distinct CDR3 sequences; under 30% were detected once. The leading ten clones occupy approximately 0.75% of the sample.

Looking up the germline V gene (reference sequence) yields CDR1 DFQATT and CDR2 SNEGSKA. The trim is 0 bases for V and 3 bases for J, with a gap of 12 bases between the germline ends. Reading from cysteine to phenylalanine, the CDR3 counts 14 amino acids. Only the CDR3 DNA stays, 42 bases, in frame from base 1. Systemically healthy Caucasian individuals from Russia, over 30 in total and aged about 6 to 100 years, were included as donors. Each donor gave approximately 10 milliliters of peripheral blood, collected into EDTA-treated Vacutainer tubes. Ficoll-Paque density-gradient centrifugation was used to isolate PBMCs, with at least 6 million obtained per sample. Trizol reagent was used to extract total RNA from the PBMCs, yielding at least 6 micrograms per sample. For every donor, an aliquot of PBMCs went through flow cytometry to measure the percentages of naive CD45RAhigh/CD27high T cells. This clonotype came up a few times. The specificity of this receptor is unknown. No base qualities exist here, and no much larger clone lies one base off it.

The data were also submitted as part of a second study, on T cells of mothers and their children. Per the second study: Nine systemically healthy Caucasian individuals served as donors, namely three mothers together with their six children. cDNA synthesis used all of the extracted RNA, with 1.5 ug of RNA in each 15 ul reaction. In the second PCR, the M1S primer added sample barcodes and 2-4 random nucleotides. More than 9 million TCR beta CDR3 reads were obtained from each mother, and 2.5 million to 3.5 million reads were obtained from each child. Thymic selection similarly shapes TCR recombination output in related and unrelated pairs, with minor effect from inherited differences. Normalized repertoire overlap was always found to be slightly, but never significantly, higher in related mother-child pairs than in unrelated mother-child pairs. No persistent microchimeric T cell clones were found, with a detection sensitivity of approximately 95 clones per million clonotypes. The study used deep NGS to compare TCR beta repertoires of mothers and children, seeking features distinguishing related mother-child pairs from unrelated individuals. The mean age was around 40 +/- 4 years for the mothers and 11 +/- 4 years for the children. After adapter ligation was performed with NEBNext reagents, the libraries were sequenced on an Illumina HiSeq 2000 with 100+100 nt paired-end reads. To avoid cross-contamination, the mother libraries and the child libraries were prepared a month apart and sequenced in separate runs. For each donor, between 500,000 and 2,000,000 distinct TCR beta clonotypes were identified. Naive TCR beta clonotypes were estimated from low-frequency clonotypes matched to each donor's FACS-determined naive share, without sorting.

The specimen sequenced was blood. The receptor was derived from a girl aged 2 to 10 in good health. The V gene is TRBV20-1 and the J gene is TRBJ2-7, with an unclear D gene assignment. The DNA reads TGCAGTGCTAGAGATCACGAATGGGGCTACGAGCAGTACTTC. Translated, it reads CSARDHEWGYEQYF.